This TCR beta chain was recorded in a study of OX40 agonist ivuxolimab in advanced cancers. Regarding the research as a whole: Ivuxolimab, which targeted the costimulatory receptor OX40 (CD134), was an agonistic, fully human IgG2 monoclonal antibody. Intravenous ivuxolimab was administered to patients every 2 weeks at six dose levels: 0.01, 0.1, 0.3, 1.5, 3 and 10 mg/kg. Among the 52 dose-escalation patients, roughly 20 had hepatocellular carcinoma, 15 or so melanoma, 9 renal cell carcinoma and 9 head and neck cancer. In the dose-escalation cohort, nearly 85% of patients were male, and the mean age was approximately 60 years with a range of roughly 23 to 79. Patients were allowed to have had prior anti-PD-1, anti-PD-L1 or anti-CTLA-4 therapy, and roughly 40% of the dose-escalation patients had previously received checkpoint inhibitors. Partial responses occurred in three dose-escalation patients, of whom one had hepatocellular carcinoma and two had cutaneous melanoma. Peripheral TCRbeta sequencing was intended to test whether TCR sequence diversity was altered and clonal T-cell expansion was caused by ivuxolimab. The monotherapy dose-escalation portion (N of about 50 patients) of the phase I ivuxolimab trial is reported in the paper. Points the paper makes about the study in general: In the 0.1-3.0 mg/kg groups, partial responders had among the lowest normalized peripheral clonal expansion, particularly in CD8+ T cells. Low levels of normalized T-cell clonal expansion were also seen in some patients who did not respond. Clonal expansion of both CD4+ and CD8+ blood T cells was observed from baseline to week 6 at doses 0.1 to 3.0 mg/kg. On average, CD8+ T cells showed more expanded clones than CD4+ T cells after ivuxolimab. Which antigens the clonally expanded peripheral T cells were specific for was not determined.

Concerning this clone itself: This clone's antigen is unknown. Base quality data are lacking; no much larger clone is found one base away.

To sequence the TCRbeta CDR3 region, genomic DNA was isolated from the sorted cells. The immunoSEQ Assay was used for sequencing of TCRbeta CDR3 regions. The source is immuneACCESS, and TCRdb retained only in-frame sequences with V and J called. Part of the clones is not carried over; for the studies checked, unresolved V genes explain less than half of this, and the remainder is unexplained. Counted in this sample were tens of thousands of clones; around 84% of them appeared once. 0.95% to 1.2% of the sample comes from the top ten. Patients with a history of autoimmune disease or receiving systemic immunosuppression were excluded from the trial. In every dose cohort, peripheral blood was drawn for TCR sequencing at baseline, cycle 4 day 1, and cycle 7 day 1. The samples were drawn from a first-in-human, open-label, multicenter phase I dose-escalation trial of ivuxolimab. Adults with locally advanced or metastatic head and neck squamous cell, hepatocellular, melanoma or renal cell carcinoma were enrolled in the trial. Before TCR sequencing, CD4+ and CD8+ T cells were separately sorted from peripheral blood.

At the junction V is shortened by 10 bases and J by 4 bases, with 10 bases in between. The germline V gene (reference sequence) yields MNHNY for CDR1 and SVGAGI for CDR2. The CDR3 numbers 11 residues from cysteine through phenylalanine. Here the CDR3 DNA is all that survives: 33 bases in frame from base 1. The receptor chain draws on TRBV6-6 and TRBJ1-2; tentative D gene TRBD1, with 6 bases matching. The sequence derives from an adult with an advanced solid tumor such as melanoma, head and neck, liver or kidney cancer. The sample consisted of CD4+ or CD8+ T cells sorted from blood, taken in a trial of the OX40 agonist ivuxolimab. The CDR3 in this case is CATEDSYGYTF. The DNA is as follows: TGTGCCACCGAGGACAGCTATGGCTACACCTTC.